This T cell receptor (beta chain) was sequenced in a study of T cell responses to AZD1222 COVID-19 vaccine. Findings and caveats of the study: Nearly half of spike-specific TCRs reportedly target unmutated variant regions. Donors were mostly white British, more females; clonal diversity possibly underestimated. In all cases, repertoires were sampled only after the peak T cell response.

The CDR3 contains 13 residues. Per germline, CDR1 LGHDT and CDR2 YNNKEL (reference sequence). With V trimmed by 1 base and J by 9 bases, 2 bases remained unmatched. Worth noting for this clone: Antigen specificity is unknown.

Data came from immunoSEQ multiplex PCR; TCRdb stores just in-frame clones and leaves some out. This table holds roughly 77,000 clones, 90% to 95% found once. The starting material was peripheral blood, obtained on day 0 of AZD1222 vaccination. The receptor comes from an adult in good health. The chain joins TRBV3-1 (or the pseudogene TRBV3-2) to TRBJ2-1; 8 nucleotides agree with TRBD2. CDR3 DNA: TGTGCCAGCAGCCAAGGAGCGGGGGTTGAGCAGTTCTTC. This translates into CASSQGAGVEQFF.